In its sample, the clone carrying this T cell receptor beta chain was seen many times. Its antigen is unknown. All donors comprised healthy Caucasians. The data originate from a study of identical twins. This CDR3 is 14 amino acids long. From germline, CDR1 is SEHNR and CDR2 FQNEAQ (reference sequence). The V gene end was trimmed by 2 bases and the J gene end by 2 bases; junction bases not matched to a gene: 2. A universal primer site was added by template switching, and unique molecular identifiers were carried by the cDNA. Each CDR3 protein gets one entry after TCRdb re-called the 5' RACE reads with MiXCR. There are a few hundred thousand distinct CDR3 sequences in the sample; more than 6.5% occur only once, and 2% to 2.5% lies in the top ten. Study conclusions and caveats: Clonotypes of the beta chain that were abundant in cord blood carried fewer insertions (memory repertoires showed none).

The same sample was also studied in work on yellow fever vaccine responses in identical twins.

This TCR derives from a woman between 18 and 29 years old in good health. This rearrangement joins TRBV7-9 to TRBJ2-5, with 7 bases lining up with TRBD1. The sequenced material came from memory (CD45RO+) T cells sorted from blood. The CDR3 spells CASSLMGQQETQYF. CDR3 DNA sequence: TGTGCCAGCAGCTTAATGGGACAGCAAGAGACCCAGTACTTC.